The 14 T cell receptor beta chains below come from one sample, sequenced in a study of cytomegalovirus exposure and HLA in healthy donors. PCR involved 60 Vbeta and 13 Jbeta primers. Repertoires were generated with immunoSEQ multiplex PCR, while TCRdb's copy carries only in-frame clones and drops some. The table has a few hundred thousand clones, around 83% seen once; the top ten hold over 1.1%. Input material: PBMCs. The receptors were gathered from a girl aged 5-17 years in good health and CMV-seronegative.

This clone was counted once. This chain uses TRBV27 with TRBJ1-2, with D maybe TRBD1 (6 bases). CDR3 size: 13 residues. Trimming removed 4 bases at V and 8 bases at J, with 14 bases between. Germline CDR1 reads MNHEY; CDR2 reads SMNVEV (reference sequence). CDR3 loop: CASSSHRDEGYTF. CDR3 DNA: TGTGCCAGCAGTTCCCACAGGGATGAAGGCTACACCTTC.

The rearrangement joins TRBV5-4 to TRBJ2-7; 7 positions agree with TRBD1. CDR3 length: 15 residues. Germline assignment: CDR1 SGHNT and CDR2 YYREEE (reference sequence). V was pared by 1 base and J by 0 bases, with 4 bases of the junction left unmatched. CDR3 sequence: CASSLSTGSSYEQYF. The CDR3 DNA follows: TGTGCCAGCAGCTTGTCGACAGGGAGCTCCTACGAGCAGTACTTC. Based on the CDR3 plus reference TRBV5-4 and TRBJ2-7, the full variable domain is ETGVTQSPTHLIKTRGQQVTLRCSSQSGHNTVSWYQQALGQGPQFIFQYYREEENGRGNFPPRFSGLQFPNYSSELNVNALELDDSALYLCASSLSTGSSYEQYFGPGTRLTVT.

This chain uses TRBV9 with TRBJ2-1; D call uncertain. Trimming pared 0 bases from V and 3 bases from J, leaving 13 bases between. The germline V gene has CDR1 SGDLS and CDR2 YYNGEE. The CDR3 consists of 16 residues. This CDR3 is CASSVGSGKFYNEQFF. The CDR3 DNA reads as TGTGCCAGCAGCGTAGGGTCGGGTAAGTTCTACAATGAGCAGTTCTTC.

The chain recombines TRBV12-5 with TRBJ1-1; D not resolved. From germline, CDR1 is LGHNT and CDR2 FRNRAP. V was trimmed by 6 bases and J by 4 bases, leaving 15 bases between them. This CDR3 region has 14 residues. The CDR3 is CASGTLALGTEAFF. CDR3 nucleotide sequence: TGTGCTAGTGGGACCCTAGCTCTGGGCACTGAAGCTTTCTTT.

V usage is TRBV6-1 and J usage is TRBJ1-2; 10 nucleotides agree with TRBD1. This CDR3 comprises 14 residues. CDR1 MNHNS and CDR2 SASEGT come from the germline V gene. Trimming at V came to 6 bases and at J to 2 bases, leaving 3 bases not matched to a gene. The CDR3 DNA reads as TGTGCCAGCAGGGACAGGGGGACAAACTATGGCTACACCTTC. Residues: CASRDRGTNYGYTF.

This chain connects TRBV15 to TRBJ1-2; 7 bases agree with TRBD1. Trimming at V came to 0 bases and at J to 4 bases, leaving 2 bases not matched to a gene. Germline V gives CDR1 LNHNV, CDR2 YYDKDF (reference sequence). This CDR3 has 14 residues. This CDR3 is CATSRDHRGYGYTF. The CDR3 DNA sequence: TGTGCCACCAGCAGAGATCACAGGGGCTATGGCTACACCTTC. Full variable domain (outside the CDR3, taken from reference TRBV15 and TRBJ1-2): DAMVIQNPRYQVTQFGKPVTLSCSQTLNHNVMYWYQQKSSQAPKLLFHYYDKDFNNEADTPDNFQSRRPNTSFCFLDIRSPGLGDTAMYLCATSRDHRGYGYTFGSGTRLTVV.

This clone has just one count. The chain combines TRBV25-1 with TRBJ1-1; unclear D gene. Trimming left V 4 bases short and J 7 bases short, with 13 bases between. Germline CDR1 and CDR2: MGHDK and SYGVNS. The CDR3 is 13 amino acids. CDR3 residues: CASSAAGGDEAFF. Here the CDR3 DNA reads TGTGCCAGCAGTGCCGCCGGTGGTGATGAAGCTTTCTTT.

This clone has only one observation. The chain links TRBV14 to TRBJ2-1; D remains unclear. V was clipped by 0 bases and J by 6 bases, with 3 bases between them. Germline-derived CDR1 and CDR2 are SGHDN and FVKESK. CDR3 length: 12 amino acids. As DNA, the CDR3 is TGTGCCAGCAGCCAAGATATCAATGAGCAGTTCTTC. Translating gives CASSQDINEQFF.

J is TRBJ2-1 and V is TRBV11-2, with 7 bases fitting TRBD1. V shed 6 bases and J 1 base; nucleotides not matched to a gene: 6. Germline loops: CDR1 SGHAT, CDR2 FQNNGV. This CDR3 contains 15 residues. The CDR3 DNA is TGTGCCAGCAGGTATAGACAGGGATCCTACAATGAGCAGTTCTTC. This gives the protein CASRYRQGSYNEQFF.

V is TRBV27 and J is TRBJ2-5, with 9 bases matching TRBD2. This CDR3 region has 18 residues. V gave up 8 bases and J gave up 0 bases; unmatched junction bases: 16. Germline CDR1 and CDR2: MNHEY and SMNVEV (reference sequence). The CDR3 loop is CASSLKGFAGGHQETQYF. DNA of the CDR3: TGTGCCAGCTCCCTCAAGGGGTTTGCGGGAGGGCACCAAGAGACCCAGTACTTC.

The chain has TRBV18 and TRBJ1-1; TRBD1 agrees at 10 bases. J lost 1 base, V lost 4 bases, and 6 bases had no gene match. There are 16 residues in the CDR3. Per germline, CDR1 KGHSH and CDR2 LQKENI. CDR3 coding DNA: TGTGCCAGCTCACTAACGGGGGACAGGGGGAACACTGAAGCTTTCTTT. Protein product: CASSLTGDRGNTEAFF.

The CDR3 loop reads CASSVGHSYEQYF. The CDR3 nucleotides read TGTGCCAGCAGCGTGGGACACTCCTACGAGCAGTACTTC. The rearrangement joins TRBV9 to TRBJ2-7, with D perhaps matching TRBD1 (6 bases). Germline V gene sequence: CDR1 SGDLS, CDR2 YYNGEE. V was shortened by 2 bases and J by 0 bases, with 6 bases between the two germline ends. There are 13 residues in the CDR3.

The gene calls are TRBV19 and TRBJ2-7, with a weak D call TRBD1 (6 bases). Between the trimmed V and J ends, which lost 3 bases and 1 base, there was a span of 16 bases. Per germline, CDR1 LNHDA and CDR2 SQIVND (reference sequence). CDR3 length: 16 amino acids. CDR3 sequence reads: CASSIFPGHLSYEQYF. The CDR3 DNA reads TGTGCCAGTAGTATTTTCCCGGGACACCTATCCTACGAGCAGTACTTC.

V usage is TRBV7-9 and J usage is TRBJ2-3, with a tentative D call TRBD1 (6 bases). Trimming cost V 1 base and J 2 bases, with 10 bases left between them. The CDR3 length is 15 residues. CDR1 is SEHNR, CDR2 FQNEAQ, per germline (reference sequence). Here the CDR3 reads CASSLGDRTTDTQYF. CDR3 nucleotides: TGTGCCAGCAGCTTAGGAGACAGGACCACAGATACGCAGTATTTT.